Listed below are T cell receptor beta chains from one sample, sequenced in a study of blood T cell repertoires in COVID-19. Profiled with immunoSEQ multiplex PCR; TCRdb holds only in-frame clones, not every one. The repertoire includes about 130,000 clones, roughly four fifths of them detected once, and about a sixth sits in the top ten. The material sequenced was PBMCs or T cells enriched from blood (not recorded which). The receptors originated from a man aged 30 to 39 who had recovered from COVID-19. Each CDR3 is given with its conserved first and last residue. The order of the fields is D gene, J gene, V gene, clone size, CDR3 DNA, CDR3 protein. A D gene is named only where the DNA matches it firmly. Clone size appears in some rows only: once, few, many, or a class for an expanded clone.

d_gene: NA; j_gene: TRBJ1-4; v_gene: TRBV18; abundance: NA; CDR3nt: TGTGCCAGCTCACCGGTGGGCTCGGCAGGTGAAAAACTGTTTTTT; CDR3aa: CASSPVGSAGEKLFF
d_gene: NA; j_gene: TRBJ1-1; v_gene: TRBV27; abundance: NA; CDR3nt: TGTGCCAGCCGCGGGAACCTTGAAGCTTTCTTT; CDR3aa: CASRGNLEAFF
d_gene: NA; j_gene: TRBJ2-7; v_gene: TRBV12-3/TRBV12-4; abundance: once; CDR3nt: TGTGCCAGTCGGGGGGCGGGAAGAGGCGAGCAGTACTTC; CDR3aa: CASRGAGRGEQYF
d_gene: TRBD1; j_gene: TRBJ1-2; v_gene: TRBV27; abundance: NA; CDR3nt: TGTGCCACCGGGACAGGGGAGTATGGCTACACCTTC; CDR3aa: CATGTGEYGYTF
d_gene: TRBD1; j_gene: TRBJ2-7; v_gene: TRBV5-1; abundance: NA; CDR3nt: TGCGCCAGTAGAATGGGACAGTCCTACGAGCAGTACTTC; CDR3aa: CASRMGQSYEQYF
d_gene: NA; j_gene: TRBJ1-1; v_gene: TRBV6-5; abundance: NA; CDR3nt: TGTGCCAGCAGGACCAATTCGGGTCTCGAAGCTTTCTTT; CDR3aa: CASRTNSGLEAFF
d_gene: NA; j_gene: TRBJ2-7; v_gene: TRBV10-3; abundance: NA; CDR3nt: TGTGCCATCAGTGGGCAGGTGACCTACGAGCAGTACTTC; CDR3aa: CAISGQVTYEQYF
d_gene: TRBD1; j_gene: TRBJ1-4; v_gene: TRBV5-1; abundance: NA; CDR3nt: TGCGCCAGCAGACCGGGACAGACCGATTCTAATGAAAAACTGTTTTTT; CDR3aa: CASRPGQTDSNEKLFF
d_gene: NA; j_gene: TRBJ2-3; v_gene: TRBV6-1; abundance: NA; CDR3nt: TGTGCCAGCAGTGAAGCTAATAGGGGAGATACGCAGTATTTT; CDR3aa: CASSEANRGDTQYF
d_gene: NA; j_gene: TRBJ1-4; v_gene: TRBV5-4; abundance: NA; CDR3nt: TGTGCCAGCAGCTTGGCGGCCAGGGATGAAAAACTGTTTTTT; CDR3aa: CASSLAARDEKLFF
d_gene: NA; j_gene: TRBJ1-5; v_gene: TRBV7-8; abundance: NA; CDR3nt: TGTGCCAGCAGCTTAGCGGCGTCAGGGGTTAATCAGCCCCAGCATTTT; CDR3aa: CASSLAASGVNQPQHF
d_gene: TRBD1; j_gene: TRBJ1-1; v_gene: TRBV27; abundance: NA; CDR3nt: TGTGCCAGCAGCCCCGACAGGGTGAACACTGAAGCTTTCTTT; CDR3aa: CASSPDRVNTEAFF
d_gene: NA; j_gene: TRBJ1-1; v_gene: TRBV10-3; abundance: NA; CDR3nt: TGTGCCATCAAGAAGGAGGGGACTGAAGCTTTCTTT; CDR3aa: CAIKKEGTEAFF
d_gene: TRBD2; j_gene: TRBJ2-3; v_gene: TRBV4-1; abundance: once; CDR3nt: TGCGCCAGCAGCCAAGATCTGGATAGCGGGAGGGCCCTCCCAGATACGCAGTATTTT; CDR3aa: CASSQDLDSGRALPDTQYF
d_gene: TRBD1; j_gene: TRBJ1-3; v_gene: TRBV9; abundance: NA; CDR3nt: TGTGCCAGCGGCCCCGGGACAGGGGTCTCTGGAAACACCATATATTTT; CDR3aa: CASGPGTGVSGNTIYF
d_gene: NA; j_gene: TRBJ1-1; v_gene: TRBV11-2; abundance: NA; CDR3nt: TGTGCCAGCAGCTCCAAAGGGTGGGGAGGGAACACTGAAGCTTTCTTT; CDR3aa: CASSSKGWGGNTEAFF
d_gene: NA; j_gene: TRBJ2-6; v_gene: TRBV7-9; abundance: NA; CDR3nt: TGTGCCAGCAGCTTAGACAGGGACATACTTTCCCGGGCCAACGTCCTGACTTTC; CDR3aa: CASSLDRDILSRANVLTF
d_gene: NA; j_gene: TRBJ2-2; v_gene: TRBV6-5; abundance: few; CDR3nt: TGTGCCAGCAGCCAAGACACCACCACCGGGGAGCTGTTTTTT; CDR3aa: CASSQDTTTGELFF
d_gene: TRBD2; j_gene: TRBJ2-7; v_gene: TRBV3-1/TRBV3-2; abundance: once; CDR3nt: TGTGCCAGCAGCCAAGATCGGACTAGCGGCTACGAGCAGTACTTC; CDR3aa: CASSQDRTSGYEQYF
d_gene: TRBD1; j_gene: TRBJ1-6; v_gene: TRBV27; abundance: NA; CDR3nt: TGTGCCAGCAGTTTTACAGGGGGGAATTCACCCCTCCACTTT; CDR3aa: CASSFTGGNSPLHF
d_gene: NA; j_gene: TRBJ2-7; v_gene: TRBV9; abundance: NA; CDR3nt: TGTGCCAGCAGCGCAGGACTCGGCTACGAGCAGTACTTC; CDR3aa: CASSAGLGYEQYF
d_gene: TRBD1; j_gene: TRBJ1-4; v_gene: TRBV9; abundance: NA; CDR3nt: TGTGCCAGCAGCCCCGGACAGGGACCTATGTTAACTAATGAAAAACTGTTTTTT; CDR3aa: CASSPGQGPMLTNEKLFF
d_gene: TRBD1; j_gene: TRBJ1-2; v_gene: TRBV11-2; abundance: NA; CDR3nt: TGTGCCAGCAGCTCTCTGAGAGACCGGGACAGGGGGCTCTATGGCTACACCTTC; CDR3aa: CASSSLRDRDRGLYGYTF
d_gene: NA; j_gene: TRBJ2-6; v_gene: TRBV7-6; abundance: NA; CDR3nt: TGTGCCAGCAGCGCCCTATCAGGTTCTGGGGCCAACGTCCTGACTTTC; CDR3aa: CASSALSGSGANVLTF
d_gene: NA; j_gene: TRBJ2-3; v_gene: TRBV7-9; abundance: NA; CDR3nt: TGTGCCAGCTCATTACCTCTTGGCCCAGATACGCAGTATTTT; CDR3aa: CASSLPLGPDTQYF
d_gene: NA; j_gene: TRBJ2-1; v_gene: TRBV5-1; abundance: NA; CDR3nt: TGCGCCAGCAGCTTGGTTTCACTCAACAATGAGCAGTTCTTC; CDR3aa: CASSLVSLNNEQFF
d_gene: TRBD1; j_gene: TRBJ1-6; v_gene: TRBV5-5; abundance: NA; CDR3nt: TGTGCCAGCAGCTTGAGTACCCCGGGACAGGGGGCGAATTCACCCCTCCACTTT; CDR3aa: CASSLSTPGQGANSPLHF